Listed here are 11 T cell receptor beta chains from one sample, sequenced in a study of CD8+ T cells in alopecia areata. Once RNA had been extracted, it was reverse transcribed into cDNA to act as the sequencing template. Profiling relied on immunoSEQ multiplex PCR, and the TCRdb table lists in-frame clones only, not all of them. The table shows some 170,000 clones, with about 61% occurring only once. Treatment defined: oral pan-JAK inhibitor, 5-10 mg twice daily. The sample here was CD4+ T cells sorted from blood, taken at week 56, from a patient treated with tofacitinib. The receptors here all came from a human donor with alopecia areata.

The CDR3 sequence: CASRESGASTDTQYF. CDR3 DNA: TGTGCCAGCAGGGAGAGCGGGGCGAGCACAGATACGCAGTATTTT. The chain carries TRBV2 and TRBJ2-3; 7 bases are shared with TRBD2. The CDR3 has 15 amino acids. Trimming removed 6 bases from V and 0 bases from J; junction bases left unmatched: 6. The germline V gene has CDR1 SNHLY and CDR2 FYNNEI.

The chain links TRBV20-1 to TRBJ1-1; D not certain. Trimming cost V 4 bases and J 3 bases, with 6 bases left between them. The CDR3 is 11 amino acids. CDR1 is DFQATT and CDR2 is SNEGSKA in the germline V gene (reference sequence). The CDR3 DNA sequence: TGCAGTGCTAAGAGGGACACTGAAGCTTTCTTT. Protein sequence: CSAKRDTEAFF.

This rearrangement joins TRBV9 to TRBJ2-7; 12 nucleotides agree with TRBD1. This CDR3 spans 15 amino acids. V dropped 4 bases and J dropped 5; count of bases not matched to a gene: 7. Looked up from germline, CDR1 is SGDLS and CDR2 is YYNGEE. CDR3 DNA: TGTGCCAGCAGCCCCTACGGGACAGGGGGCAACGAGCAGTACTTC. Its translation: CASSPYGTGGNEQYF.

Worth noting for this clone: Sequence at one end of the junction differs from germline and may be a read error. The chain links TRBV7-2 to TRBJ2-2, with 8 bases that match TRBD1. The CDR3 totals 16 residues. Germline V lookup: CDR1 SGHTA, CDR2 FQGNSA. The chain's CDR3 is CASSQGQASKTGELFF. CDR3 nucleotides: TGTGCCAGCAGCCAGGGACAGGCCTCGAAGACCGGGGAGCTGTTTTTT.

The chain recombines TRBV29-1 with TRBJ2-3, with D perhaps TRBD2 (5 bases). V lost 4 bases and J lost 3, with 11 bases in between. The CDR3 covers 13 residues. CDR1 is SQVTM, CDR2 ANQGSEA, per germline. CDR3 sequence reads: CSVVHVATDTQYF. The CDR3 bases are TGCAGCGTTGTGCACGTAGCGACAGATACGCAGTATTTT.

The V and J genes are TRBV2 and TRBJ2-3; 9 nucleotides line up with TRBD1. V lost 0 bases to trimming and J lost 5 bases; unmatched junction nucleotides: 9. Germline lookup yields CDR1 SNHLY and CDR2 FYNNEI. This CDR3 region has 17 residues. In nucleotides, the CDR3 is TGTGCCAGCAGTGAAGCGTCCTCCGGGACAGGGTTAGATACGCAGTATTTT. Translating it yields CASSEASSGTGLDTQYF.

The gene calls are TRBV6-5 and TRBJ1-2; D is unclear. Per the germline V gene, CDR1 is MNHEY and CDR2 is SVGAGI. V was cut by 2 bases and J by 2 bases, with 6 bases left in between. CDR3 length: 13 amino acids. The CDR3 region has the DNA TGTGCCAGCAGTTACACACAGAACTATGGCTACACCTTC. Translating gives CASSYTQNYGYTF.

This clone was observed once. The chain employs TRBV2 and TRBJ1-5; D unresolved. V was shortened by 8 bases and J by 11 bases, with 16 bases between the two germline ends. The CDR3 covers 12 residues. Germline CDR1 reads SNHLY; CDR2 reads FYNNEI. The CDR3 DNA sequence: TGTGCCAGCGGAGCCCCCTCATCAACCCAGCATTTT. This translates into CASGAPSSTQHF. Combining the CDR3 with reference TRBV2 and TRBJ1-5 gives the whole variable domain EPEVTQTPSHQVTQMGQEVILRCVPISNHLYFYWYRQILGQKVEFLVSFYNNEISEKSEIFDDQFSVERPDGSNFTLKIRSTKLEDSAMYFCASGAPSSTQHFGDGTRLSIL.

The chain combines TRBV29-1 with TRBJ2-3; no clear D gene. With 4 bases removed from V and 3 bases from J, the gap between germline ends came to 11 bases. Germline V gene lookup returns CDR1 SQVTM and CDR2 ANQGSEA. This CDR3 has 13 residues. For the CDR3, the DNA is TGCAGCGTTGCGTTTAGCACGACAGATACGCAGTATTTT. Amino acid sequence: CSVAFSTTDTQYF.

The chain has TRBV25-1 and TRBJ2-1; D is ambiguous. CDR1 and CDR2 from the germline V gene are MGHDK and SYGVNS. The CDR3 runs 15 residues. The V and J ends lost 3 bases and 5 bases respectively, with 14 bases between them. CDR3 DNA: TGTGCCAGCAGTGAGGTGGTCGCACGTCACAATGAGCAGTTCTTC. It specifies CASSEVVARHNEQFF.

The CDR3 DNA sequence: TGTGCCTGGGGACGGGACATCGCGAACACCATATATTTT. This codes for CAWGRDIANTIYF. The V call is TRBV30, the J call TRBJ1-3, with D perhaps TRBD1 (6 bases). This CDR3 region has 13 residues. The V gene lost 5 bases and the J gene lost 7 bases, with 15 bases spanning the gap. Germline V gives CDR1 GTSNPN, CDR2 SVGIG (reference sequence). Looking up the rest from reference TRBV30 and TRBJ1-3 gives the full variable domain: SQTIHQWPATLVQPVGSPLSLECTVEGTSNPNLYWYRQAAGRGLQLLFYSVGIGQISSEVPQNLSASRPQDRQFILSSKKLLLSDSGFYLCAWGRDIANTIYFGEGSWLTVV.